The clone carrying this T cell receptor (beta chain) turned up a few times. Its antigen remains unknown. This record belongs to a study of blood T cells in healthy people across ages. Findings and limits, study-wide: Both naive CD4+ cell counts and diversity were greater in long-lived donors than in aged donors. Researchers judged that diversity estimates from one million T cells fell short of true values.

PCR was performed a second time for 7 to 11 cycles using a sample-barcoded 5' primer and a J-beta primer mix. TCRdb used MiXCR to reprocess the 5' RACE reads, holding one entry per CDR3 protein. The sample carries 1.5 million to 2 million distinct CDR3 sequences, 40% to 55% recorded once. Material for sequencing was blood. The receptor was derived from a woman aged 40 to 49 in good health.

CDR3 bases: TGTGCCAGCAGCCCCGGGACTAGCGGGGGGTCATGGGAGCAGTACTTC. Encoded protein: CASSPGTSGGSWEQYF. The gene calls are TRBV7-2 and TRBJ2-7, with 15 bases lining up with TRBD2. Germline CDR1 is SGHTA and CDR2 is FQGNSA. The length of the CDR3 is 16 residues. The ends lost 5 bases at V and 7 bases at J; junction bases unmatched: 9.